This T cell receptor beta chain was recorded in a study of early stage breast cancer tumors. For the study at large: Most invasive tumors, about 70% of the 16, were ER+/PR+/HER2-.

Each sample had two DNA replicates, about 0.47 ug blood or roughly 1.4 ug tissue. Sequencing was performed with immunoSEQ multiplex PCR; in TCRdb, only in-frame clones are kept and a portion is missing. The sample holds 25,000 to 30,000 clones, almost 85% seen once. On this clone itself: The antigen is unknown.

Findings of the study overall: Commonly generated sequences made up most enriched TCRB sequences shared between patients.

The CDR3 is made up of 16 amino acids. Germline loops: CDR1 SGHDT, CDR2 YYEEEE. The V segment lost 4 bases and the J segment 3 bases; nucleotides outside the gene matches: 12. The sample was blood. The receptor was derived from a person aged 45 to 60 with breast cancer. This chain uses TRBV5-6 with TRBJ2-7; 8 nucleotides align to TRBD2. The CDR3 is CASSGTPGLDDYEQYF. CDR3 nucleotides: TGTGCCAGCAGCGGGACTCCGGGACTAGACGACTACGAGCAGTACTTC.